This is a list of T cell receptor beta chains from one sample in a study of blood T cell repertoires in COVID-19. Measured with immunoSEQ multiplex PCR; TCRdb has only the in-frame clones, and not every one. Found here are under 150,000 clones, approximately 90% of them singletons; the top ten hold 18%. Specimen: peripheral blood. These receptors were obtained from a man aged 45-60 years with active or convalescent COVID-19. Each CDR3 is given with its conserved first and last residue. Fields, in order: CDR3 protein, CDR3 DNA, J gene, D gene, V gene, clone size. D genes are given only for firm matches. Size is stated for part of the rows, as once, few or many counts, or as a class when the clone is expanded.

CDR3: CASSYSSGSLNEQFF
DNA: TGTGCCAGCAGTTACTCAAGCGGGAGTCTCAATGAGCAGTTCTTC
J: TRBJ2-1
D: TRBD2
V: TRBV6-5
size: NA

CDR3: CASSRRAEAFF
DNA: TGTGCCAGCAGTCGGAGAGCGGAAGCTTTCTTT
J: TRBJ1-1
D: NA
V: TRBV28
size: NA

CDR3: CASSRASQFRELRDYEQYF
DNA: TGCGCCAGCAGCCGAGCATCACAATTCCGGGAGCTAAGGGACTACGAGCAGTACTTC
J: TRBJ2-7
D: NA
V: TRBV4-1
size: NA

CDR3: CASSIGGRGSNQPQHF
DNA: TGTGCCAGTAGTATAGGAGGCAGGGGTAGCAATCAGCCCCAGCATTTT
J: TRBJ1-5
D: NA
V: TRBV19
size: NA

CDR3: CASSENRGNTDTQYF
DNA: TGCGCCAGCAGTGAGAACAGGGGTAACACAGATACGCAGTATTTT
J: TRBJ2-3
D: TRBD1
V: TRBV10-1
size: NA

CDR3: CASSLAITGGMRETQYF
DNA: TGTGCCAGCAGCTTGGCCATCACAGGGGGCATGAGAGAGACCCAGTACTTC
J: TRBJ2-5
D: TRBD1
V: TRBV5-4
size: NA

CDR3: CAISSGQGGSGNTIYF
DNA: TGTGCCATCAGTTCCGGACAGGGAGGATCAGGAAACACCATATATTTT
J: TRBJ1-3
D: TRBD1
V: TRBV10-3
size: NA

CDR3: CASSHPGQGYGYTF
DNA: TGTGCCAGTAGCCACCCGGGACAAGGTTATGGCTACACCTTC
J: TRBJ1-2
D: NA
V: TRBV19
size: NA

CDR3: CASTFDRGTDTQYF
DNA: TGTGCCAGTACCTTCGACAGGGGCACAGATACGCAGTATTTT
J: TRBJ2-3
D: TRBD1
V: TRBV19
size: NA

CDR3: CASRSTGGDYQPQHF
DNA: TGTGCCAGTAGGTCGACAGGGGGCGATTATCAGCCCCAGCATTTT
J: TRBJ1-5
D: TRBD1
V: TRBV19
size: NA

CDR3: CASSFGGGENEQYF
DNA: TGTGCCAGCAGCTTCGGCGGGGGCGAAAACGAGCAGTACTTC
J: TRBJ2-7
D: NA
V: TRBV5-4
size: once

CDR3: CASSQQLPGRGGGPQHF
DNA: TGTGCCAGCAGTCAACAACTACCGGGACGGGGCGGGGGGCCCCAGCATTTT
J: TRBJ1-5
D: NA
V: TRBV27
size: NA

CDR3: CASSLDGRANTEAFF
DNA: TGTGCCAGCAGCTTGGATGGCAGGGCAAACACTGAAGCTTTCTTT
J: TRBJ1-1
D: NA
V: TRBV5-4
size: NA

CDR3: CASSLGGENYGYTF
DNA: TGTGCCAGCAGTTTAGGTGGAGAAAACTATGGCTACACCTTC
J: TRBJ1-2
D: NA
V: TRBV27
size: NA

CDR3: CASSFRSPQVEGEQYF
DNA: TGTGCCAGCAGTTTCAGGTCACCGCAGGTGGAGGGCGAGCAGTACTTC
J: TRBJ2-7
D: NA
V: TRBV28
size: NA